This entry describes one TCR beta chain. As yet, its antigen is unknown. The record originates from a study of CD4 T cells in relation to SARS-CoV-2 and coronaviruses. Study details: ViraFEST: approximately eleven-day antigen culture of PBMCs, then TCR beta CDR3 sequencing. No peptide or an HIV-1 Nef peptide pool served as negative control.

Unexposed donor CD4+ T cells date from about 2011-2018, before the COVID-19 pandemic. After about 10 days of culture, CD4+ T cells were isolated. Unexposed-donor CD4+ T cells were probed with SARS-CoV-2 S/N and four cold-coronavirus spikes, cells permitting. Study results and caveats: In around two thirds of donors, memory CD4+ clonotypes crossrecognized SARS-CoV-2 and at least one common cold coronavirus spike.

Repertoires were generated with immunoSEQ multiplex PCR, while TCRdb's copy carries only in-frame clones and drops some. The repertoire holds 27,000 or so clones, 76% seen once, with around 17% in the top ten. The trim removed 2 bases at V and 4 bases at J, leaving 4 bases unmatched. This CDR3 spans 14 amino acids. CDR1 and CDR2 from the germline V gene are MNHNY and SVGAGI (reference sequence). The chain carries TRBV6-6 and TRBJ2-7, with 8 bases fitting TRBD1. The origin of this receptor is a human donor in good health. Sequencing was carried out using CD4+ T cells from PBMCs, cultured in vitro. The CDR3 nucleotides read TGTGCCAGCAGTTACCTGGACAGGGAATACGAGCAGTACTTC. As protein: CASSYLDREYEQYF.